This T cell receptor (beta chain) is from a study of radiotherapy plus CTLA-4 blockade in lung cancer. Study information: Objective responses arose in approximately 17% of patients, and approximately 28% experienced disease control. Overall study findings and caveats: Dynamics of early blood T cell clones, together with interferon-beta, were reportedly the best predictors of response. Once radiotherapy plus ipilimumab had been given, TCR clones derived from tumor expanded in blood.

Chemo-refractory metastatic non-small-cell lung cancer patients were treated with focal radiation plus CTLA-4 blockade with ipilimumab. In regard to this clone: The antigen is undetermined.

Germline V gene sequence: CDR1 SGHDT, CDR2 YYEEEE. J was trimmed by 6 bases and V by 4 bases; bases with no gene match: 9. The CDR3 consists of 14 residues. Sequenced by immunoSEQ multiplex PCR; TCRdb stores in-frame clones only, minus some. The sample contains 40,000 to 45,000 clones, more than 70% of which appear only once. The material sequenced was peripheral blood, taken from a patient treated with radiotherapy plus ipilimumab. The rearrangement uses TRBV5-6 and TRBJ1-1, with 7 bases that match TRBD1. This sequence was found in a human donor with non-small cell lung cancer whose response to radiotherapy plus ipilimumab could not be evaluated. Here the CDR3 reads CASSPPTGISEAFF. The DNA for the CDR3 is TGTGCCAGCAGCCCACCGACAGGGATATCTGAAGCTTTCTTT. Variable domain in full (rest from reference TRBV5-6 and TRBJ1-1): DAGVTQSPTHLIKTRGQQVTLRCSPKSGHDTVSWYQQALGQGPQFIFQYYEEEERQRGNFPDRFSGHQFPNYSSELNVNALLLGDSALYLCASSPPTGISEAFFGQGTRLTVV.